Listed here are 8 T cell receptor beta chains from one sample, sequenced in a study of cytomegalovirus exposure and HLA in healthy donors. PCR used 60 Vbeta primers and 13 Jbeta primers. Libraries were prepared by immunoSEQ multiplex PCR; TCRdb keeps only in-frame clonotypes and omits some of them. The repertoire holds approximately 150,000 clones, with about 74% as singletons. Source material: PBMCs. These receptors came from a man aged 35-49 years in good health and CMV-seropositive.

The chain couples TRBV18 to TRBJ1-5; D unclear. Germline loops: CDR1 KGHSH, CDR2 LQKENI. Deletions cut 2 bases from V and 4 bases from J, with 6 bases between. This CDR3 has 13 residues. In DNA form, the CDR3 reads TGTGCCAGCTCACCAGACGGGAATCAGCCCCAGCATTTT. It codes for CASSPDGNQPQHF.

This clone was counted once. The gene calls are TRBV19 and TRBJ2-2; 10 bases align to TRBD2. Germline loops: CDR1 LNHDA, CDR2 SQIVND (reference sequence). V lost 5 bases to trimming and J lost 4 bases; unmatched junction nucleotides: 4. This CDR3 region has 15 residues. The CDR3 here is CASSATSGVTGELFF. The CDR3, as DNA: TGTGCCAGTAGTGCCACTAGCGGGGTCACCGGGGAGCTGTTTTTT.

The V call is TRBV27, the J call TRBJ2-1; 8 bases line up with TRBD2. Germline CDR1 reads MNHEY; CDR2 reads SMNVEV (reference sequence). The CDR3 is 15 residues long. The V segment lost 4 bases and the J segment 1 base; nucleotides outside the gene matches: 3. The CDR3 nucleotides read TGTGCCAGCAGTTCCCTAGCGGGTTCCTACAATGAGCAGTTCTTC. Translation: CASSSLAGSYNEQFF.

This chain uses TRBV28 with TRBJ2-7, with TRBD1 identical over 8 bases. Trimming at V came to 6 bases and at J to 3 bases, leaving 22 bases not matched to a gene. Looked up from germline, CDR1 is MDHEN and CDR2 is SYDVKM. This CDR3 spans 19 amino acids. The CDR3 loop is CASRPLGQGTGVGIYEQYF. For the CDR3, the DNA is TGTGCCAGCAGGCCCTTAGGACAGGGTACGGGGGTCGGGATCTACGAGCAGTACTTC.

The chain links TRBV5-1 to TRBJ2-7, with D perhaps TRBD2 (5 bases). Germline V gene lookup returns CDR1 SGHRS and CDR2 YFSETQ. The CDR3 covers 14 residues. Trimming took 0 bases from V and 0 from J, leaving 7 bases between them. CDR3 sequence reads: CASSLDGISYEQYF. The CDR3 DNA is TGCGCCAGCAGCTTGGACGGGATCTCCTACGAGCAGTACTTC.

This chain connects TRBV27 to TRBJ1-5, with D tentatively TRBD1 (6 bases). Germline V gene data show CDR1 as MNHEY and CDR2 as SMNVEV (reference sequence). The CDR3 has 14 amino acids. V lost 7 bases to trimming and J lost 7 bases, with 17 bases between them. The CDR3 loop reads CASKGQGILQPQHF. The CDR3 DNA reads TGTGCCAGCAAGGGACAAGGTATTTTACAGCCCCAGCATTTT.

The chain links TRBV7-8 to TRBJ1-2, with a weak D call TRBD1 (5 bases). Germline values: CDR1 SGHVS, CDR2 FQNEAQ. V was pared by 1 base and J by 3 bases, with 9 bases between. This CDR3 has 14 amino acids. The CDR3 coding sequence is TGTGCCAGCAGCTTAGAGGCAGGGCACTATGGCTACACCTTC. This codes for CASSLEAGHYGYTF.

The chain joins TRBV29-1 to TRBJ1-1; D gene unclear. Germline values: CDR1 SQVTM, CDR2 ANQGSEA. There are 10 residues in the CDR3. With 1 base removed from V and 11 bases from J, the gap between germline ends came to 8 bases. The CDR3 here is CSVEVGGAFF. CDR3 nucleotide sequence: TGCAGCGTTGAAGTTGGTGGCGCTTTCTTT.